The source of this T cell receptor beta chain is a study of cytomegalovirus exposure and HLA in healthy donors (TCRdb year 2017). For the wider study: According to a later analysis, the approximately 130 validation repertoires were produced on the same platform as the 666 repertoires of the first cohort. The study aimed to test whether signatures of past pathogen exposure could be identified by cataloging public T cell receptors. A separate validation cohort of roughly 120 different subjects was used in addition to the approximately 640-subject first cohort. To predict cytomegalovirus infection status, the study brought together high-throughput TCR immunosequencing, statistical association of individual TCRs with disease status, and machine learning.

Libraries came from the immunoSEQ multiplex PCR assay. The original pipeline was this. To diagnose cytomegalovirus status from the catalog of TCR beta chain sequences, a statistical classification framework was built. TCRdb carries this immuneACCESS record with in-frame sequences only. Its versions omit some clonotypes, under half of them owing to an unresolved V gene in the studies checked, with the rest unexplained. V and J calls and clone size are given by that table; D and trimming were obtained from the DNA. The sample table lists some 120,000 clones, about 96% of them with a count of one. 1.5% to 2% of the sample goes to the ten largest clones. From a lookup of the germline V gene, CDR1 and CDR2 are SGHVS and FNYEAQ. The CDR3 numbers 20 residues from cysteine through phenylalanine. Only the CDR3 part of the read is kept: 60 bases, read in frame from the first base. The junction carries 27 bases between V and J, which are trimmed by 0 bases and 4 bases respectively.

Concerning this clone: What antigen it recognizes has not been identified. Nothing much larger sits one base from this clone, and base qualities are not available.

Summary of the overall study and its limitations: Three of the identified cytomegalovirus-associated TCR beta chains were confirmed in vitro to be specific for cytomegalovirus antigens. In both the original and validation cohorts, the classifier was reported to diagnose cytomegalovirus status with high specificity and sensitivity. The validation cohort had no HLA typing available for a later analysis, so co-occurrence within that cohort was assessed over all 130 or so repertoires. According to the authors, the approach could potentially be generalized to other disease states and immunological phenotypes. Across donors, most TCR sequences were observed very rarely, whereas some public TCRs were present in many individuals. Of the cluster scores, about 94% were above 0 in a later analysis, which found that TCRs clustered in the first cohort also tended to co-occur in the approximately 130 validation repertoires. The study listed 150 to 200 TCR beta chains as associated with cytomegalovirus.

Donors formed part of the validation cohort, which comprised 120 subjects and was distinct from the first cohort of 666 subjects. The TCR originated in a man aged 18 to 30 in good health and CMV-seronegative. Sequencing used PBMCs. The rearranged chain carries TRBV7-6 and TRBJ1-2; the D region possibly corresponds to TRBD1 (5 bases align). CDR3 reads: CASSLAPAGALDSGAYGYTF. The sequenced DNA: TGTGCCAGCAGCTTAGCTCCAGCGGGAGCCCTAGACAGTGGAGCCTATGGCTACACCTTC.